Listed here are 27 T cell receptor beta chains from one sample, sequenced in a study of post-analysis software for immune sequencing data. Study conclusions and caveats: The study found TRBV5-6, TRBV5-1 and TRBV20-1 among about five TRBV segments more frequent in patients than controls.

Each TCR beta cDNA library carried unique molecular identifiers. TCRdb independently ran MiXCR on the PCR reads; one entry per CDR3 protein. Here the sample spans approximately 440,000 distinct CDR3 sequences, 45% being singletons. The antigens these receptors bind are not known. Sequences were obtained from blood. All receptors derive from a girl between 5 and 17 years old with multiple sclerosis.

The chain is built from TRBV27 and TRBJ2-7, with D maybe TRBD2 (6 bases). Germline CDR1 reads MNHEY; CDR2 reads SMNVEV (reference sequence). V lost 5 bases, J lost 6 bases, and 17 bases lay in between. The CDR3 covers 14 residues. CDR3: CASSQRAGIGEQYF. CDR3 coding DNA: TGTGCCAGCAGTCAACGGGCGGGGATAGGCGAGCAGTACTTC.

The rearrangement links TRBV20-1 to TRBJ2-7, with TRBD1 matching 10 bases. Germline V gene data show CDR1 as DFQATT and CDR2 as SNEGSKA (reference sequence). The CDR3 runs 12 residues. CDR3 amino acids: CRADRGADEQYF. The DNA of the CDR3 is TGCAGGGCGGACAGGGGGGCCGACGAGCAGTACTTC.

A single count supports this clonotype. The rearrangement joins TRBV28 to TRBJ2-7; D ambiguous. The V gene's germline CDR1 is MDHEN and CDR2 SYDVKM. This CDR3 contains 12 residues. Trimming took 7 bases from V and 3 from J, leaving 10 bases between them. The chain's CDR3 is CASNSGYYEQYF. CDR3 nucleotide sequence: TGTGCCAGCAACTCCGGATACTACGAGCAGTACTTC. Supplemented by reference TRBV28 and TRBJ2-7, the full variable domain reads DVKVTQSSRYLVKRTGEKVFLECVQDMDHENMFWYRQDPGLGLRLIYFSYDVKMKEKGDIPEGYSVSREKKERFSLILESASTNQTSMYLCASNSGYYEQYFGPGTRLTVT.

The V and J genes are TRBV7-9 and TRBJ2-7, with 7 nucleotides matching TRBD1. Germline trimming cut 5 bases from V and 1 base from J; bases unmatched to any gene: 8. Germline lookup yields CDR1 SEHNR and CDR2 FQNEAQ (reference sequence). The CDR3 runs to 15 residues. CDR3: CASSPYRGLSYEQYF. The CDR3 nucleotides read TGTGCCAGCAGCCCATACAGGGGCCTATCCTACGAGCAGTACTTC.

J is TRBJ2-3 and V is TRBV5-8, with D possibly matching TRBD2 (6 bases). CDR3 length equals 16 residues. Trimming shortened V by 0 bases and J by 6 bases, and 17 bases separated the two germline ends. Germline V lookup: CDR1 SGHTS, CDR2 YDEGEE. As DNA, the CDR3 is TGTGCCAGCAGCTTGGGGGCTAGCGCAACGGCGGATACGCAGTATTTT. It yields the protein CASSLGASATADTQYF.

The rearrangement links TRBV12-3 or TRBV12-4 to TRBJ1-6, with 11 bases aligning to TRBD1. The V segment lost 6 bases and the J segment 6 bases; nucleotides outside the gene matches: 4. The CDR3 extends over 15 amino acids. CDR3 protein: CASSPGQGVNSPLHF. In DNA form, the CDR3 reads TGTGCCAGCAGCCCGGGACAGGGGGTTAATTCACCCCTCCACTTT.

V is TRBV5-1 and J is TRBJ1-4, with D possibly being TRBD1 (5 bases). V was clipped by 0 bases and J by 4 bases, with 10 bases between them. Germline V gives CDR1 SGHRS, CDR2 YFSETQ. This CDR3 region has 15 residues. The CDR3 spells CASSLVGAVNEKLFF. The CDR3 bases are TGCGCCAGCAGCTTGGTCGGGGCAGTTAATGAAAAACTGTTTTTT. The full variable domain, rest sourced from reference TRBV5-1 and TRBJ1-4, is KAGVTQTPRYLIKTRGQQVTLSCSPISGHRSVSWYQQTPGQGLQFLFEYFSETQRNKGNFPGRFSGRQFSNSRSEMNVSTLELGDSALYLCASSLVGAVNEKLFFGSGTQLSVL.

This clonotype was found a few times. The chain carries TRBV20-1 and TRBJ2-7; 11 nucleotides agree with TRBD2. Judging by the DNA end, TRBJ2-5 fits better; the J call may be wrong. The germline CDR1 and CDR2 sequences are DFQATT and SNEGSKA (reference sequence). The CDR3 is 15 residues long. The CDR3 loop is CSAIPLLAGVETQYF. The CDR3 DNA reads TGCAGTGCTATCCCCTTACTAGCGGGAGTGGAGACCCAGTACTTC.

The rearrangement uses TRBV6-5 and TRBJ1-1; D unclear. V was pared by 10 bases and J by 4 bases, with 10 bases between. The CDR3 is 11 residues long. Looked up from germline, CDR1 is MNHEY and CDR2 is SVGAGI. CDR3 coding DNA: TGTGCCACCGGAACGAGCACTGAAGCTTTCTTT. It codes for CATGTSTEAFF.

Note on this clonotype: Relative to the germline gene, one junction end is altered; a read error may explain this. The chain carries TRBV11-2 and TRBJ2-7, with TRBD2 as a possible D gene (6 bases). The CDR3 totals 19 residues. Germline lookup yields CDR1 SGHAT and CDR2 FQNNGV. For the CDR3, the DNA is TGTGCCAGCAGCTTAGACAACCTTCCCTTAGCGGACATATCCTGCGAGCAGTACTTC. It is translated as CASSLDNLPLADISCEQYF. The entire variable domain, with the rest obtained from reference TRBV11-2 and TRBJ2-7, is as follows: EAGVAQSPRYKIIEKRQSVAFWCNPISGHATLYWYQQILGQGPKLLIQFQNNGVVDDSQLPKDRFSAERLKGVDSTLKIQPAKLEDSAVYLCASSLDNLPLADISCEQYFGPGTRLTVT.

V is TRBV29-1 and J is TRBJ1-3; D gene ambiguous. In germline, CDR1 is SQVTM, CDR2 ANQGSEA. The CDR3 extends over 11 amino acids. The V end was cut by 4 bases, the J end by 6 bases, with 7 bases between. CDR3 loop: CSVGLENTIYF. DNA of the CDR3: TGCAGCGTTGGGTTGGAAAACACCATATATTTT.

Only a few counts were recorded for this clonotype. The V and J genes are TRBV10-3 and TRBJ2-1, with D tentatively TRBD1 or TRBD2 (5 bases each). CDR3 size: 17 residues. The germline V and J ends were trimmed by 3 bases and 9 bases, with 24 bases remaining between them. The germline CDR1 and CDR2 sequences are ENHRY and SYGVKD. Here the CDR3 DNA reads TGTGCCATCAGTGACCCTGAAGGGTGGCAGGGTGGGGGTGAGCAGTTCTTC. Translating it yields CAISDPEGWQGGGEQFF.

This clonotype appeared a few times. The gene calls are TRBV6-4 and TRBJ2-6; TRBD1 aligns across 8 bases. Germline trimming cut 8 bases from V and 4 bases from J; bases unmatched to any gene: 22. CDR3 length equals 20 residues. CDR1 is MRHNA, CDR2 SNTAGT, per germline. CDR3 sequence: CASPPRPGQGFLEGANVLTF. The CDR3 nucleotides are TGTGCCAGCCCCCCACGGCCAGGACAGGGTTTTTTGGAAGGGGCCAACGTCCTGACTTTC.

This clonotype was observed a handful of times. This sequence joins TRBV29-1 and TRBJ2-7, with TRBD2 matching over 15 bases. Per germline, CDR1 SQVTM and CDR2 ANQGSEA. The CDR3 contains 15 residues. J was trimmed by 7 bases and V by 5 bases; bases with no gene match: 9. CDR3 in amino acids: CSVSGLAGGPGEQYF. CDR3 nucleotide sequence: TGCAGCGTTTCCGGACTAGCGGGAGGGCCGGGGGAGCAGTACTTC.

V gene TRBV4-3 combines with J gene TRBJ2-1, with D perhaps TRBD2 (7 bases). Trimming pared 3 bases from V and 9 bases from J, leaving 30 bases between. The germline V gene encodes CDR1 LGHNA and CDR2 YSLEER. This CDR3 is 19 amino acids long. The chain's CDR3 is CASSQRSGAQVRDNGEQFF. As DNA, the CDR3 is TGCGCCAGCAGCCAGCGCAGCGGGGCCCAGGTAAGGGACAACGGTGAGCAGTTCTTC.

This chain links TRBV4-1 with TRBJ1-1; TRBD1 is a possible D gene (6 bases). Trimming removed 2 bases at V and 1 base at J, with 17 bases between. The CDR3 covers 17 residues. CDR1 is MGHRA, CDR2 YSYEKL, per germline. The CDR3 nucleotides are TGCGCCAGCAGCCAATGGACACAGGGAGTGGGGAACACTGAAGCTTTCTTT. Its protein is CASSQWTQGVGNTEAFF.

Comment on this clonotype: Its ends do not fully match the called genes, so a read error is possible. The chain has TRBV28 and TRBJ2-1, with 7 bases that match TRBD2. The CDR3 spans 17 residues. Germline V CDR1 and CDR2: MDHEN, SYDVKM. In DNA, the CDR3 is TGTGCTAGCAGATTACTAGCGATCCAGAGCTCCTACAATGAGCAGTTCTTC. This translates into CASRLLAIQSSYNEQFF. Full variable domain (missing parts from reference TRBV28 and TRBJ2-1): DVKVTQSSRYLVKRTGEKVFLECVQDMDHENMFWYRQDPGLGLRLIYFSYDVKMKEKGDIPEGYSVSREKKERFSLILESASTNQTSMYLCASRLLAIQSSYNEQFFGPGTRLTVL.

The V gene is TRBV5-1, the J gene TRBJ1-2; D remains ambiguous. The germline V gene encodes CDR1 SGHRS and CDR2 YFSETQ. This CDR3 has 17 amino acids. Trimming removed 1 base at V and 3 bases at J, with 19 bases between. CDR3 bases: TGCGCCAGCAGCTTGACGCTTAGTATGGAGGTGGACTATGGCTACACCTTC. Its protein product is CASSLTLSMEVDYGYTF.

V and J are TRBV6-5 and TRBJ2-1; 8 bases align to TRBD1. After removal of 6 bases from V and 9 bases from J, the junction contained 10 bases not matched to a gene. The CDR3 spans 14 residues. Germline assignment: CDR1 MNHEY and CDR2 SVGAGI. The CDR3 spells CASSPGQGAGEQFF. The CDR3, as DNA: TGTGCCAGCAGCCCCGGACAGGGAGCAGGTGAGCAGTTCTTC.

The chain is built from TRBV20-1 and TRBJ1-1, with 7 positions matching TRBD1. V shed 1 base, J shed 0 bases, and the junction held 5 bases outside the gene matches. This CDR3 contains 15 residues. CDR1 is DFQATT and CDR2 is SNEGSKA in the germline V gene (reference sequence). The CDR3 loop is CSARGGQLMNTEAFF. The CDR3 coding sequence is TGCAGTGCTAGAGGGGGACAGTTAATGAACACTGAAGCTTTCTTT.

V and J are TRBV12-3 or TRBV12-4 and TRBJ1-4, with unresolved D. The CDR3 runs to 15 residues. Trimming stripped 7 bases from V and 7 bases from J, with 19 bases between. The CDR3 coding sequence is TGTGCCAGCACCCGGCGGGCCGAGCAAACTGAAAAACTGTTTTTT. Translating it yields CASTRRAEQTEKLFF.

There are a few counts of this clonotype. The CDR3 protein is CASTPPWHRKGDTQYF. CDR3 nucleotide sequence: TGTGCCAGCACCCCTCCCTGGCATCGAAAGGGGGATACGCAGTATTTT. This chain connects TRBV28 to TRBJ2-3; D is perhaps TRBD1 (5 bases). The CDR3 loop spans 16 amino acids. Germline loops: CDR1 MDHEN, CDR2 SYDVKM. The germline V and J ends were trimmed by 7 bases and 6 bases, with 23 bases remaining between them.

This clonotype was recorded a few times. The chain employs TRBV10-3 and TRBJ2-7; possibly TRBD1 or TRBD2 for D (5 bases each). The germline V gene encodes CDR1 ENHRY and CDR2 SYGVKD. Trimming removed 5 bases from V and 1 base from J, with 12 bases in between. The CDR3 consists of 14 residues. Written as DNA, the CDR3 is TGTGCCATCAGTTGGTCGGGGCCGTCCTACGAGCAGTACTTC. Protein: CAISWSGPSYEQYF.

Only a few counts were recorded for this clonotype. The chain links TRBV20-1 to TRBJ2-1; the D gene is possibly TRBD1 (5 bases). There are 15 residues in the CDR3. Germline CDR1 DFQATT, CDR2 SNEGSKA (reference sequence). Between the trimmed V and J ends, which lost 1 base and 0 bases, there was a span of 10 bases. The CDR3 region is CSARVGRSSYNEQFF. In DNA form, the CDR3 reads TGCAGTGCTAGAGTGGGGCGTAGCTCCTACAATGAGCAGTTCTTC.

This chain connects TRBV14 to TRBJ2-6; D not resolved. V shed 3 bases and J shed 0 bases, with 6 bases lying between them. CDR3 length equals 15 residues. Germline V CDR1 and CDR2: SGHDN, FVKESK. The CDR3 DNA reads TGTGCCAGCAGCCAGGTACCCTCTGGGGCCAACGTCCTGACTTTC. Protein sequence: CASSQVPSGANVLTF.

This clonotype appeared a few times. The chain has TRBV24-1 and TRBJ2-1; 7 nucleotides align to TRBD2. Germline CDR1 reads KGHDR; CDR2 reads SFDVKD. This CDR3 is built from 17 residues. J was trimmed by 5 bases and V by 4 bases; bases with no gene match: 13. The CDR3 nucleotides are TGTGCCACCAGTGAGCGACGACTAGCTAACGGGGACAATGAGCAGTTCTTC. This gives the protein CATSERRLANGDNEQFF.

Many counts were recorded for this clonotype. Relative to the germline gene, one junction end is altered; a read error may explain this. V and J are TRBV5-1 and TRBJ2-7; 7 bases map to TRBD2. CDR3 length: 14 amino acids. Germline V gene sequence: CDR1 SGHRS, CDR2 YFSETQ. In DNA, the CDR3 is TGTGCCAGCAGCTTAGAGGGAGGGAGCTACGAGCAGTACTTC. This codes for CASSLEGGSYEQYF.